A single sample gave rise to the 22 T cell receptor beta chains below, sequenced in a study of shared clonotypes between healthy human individuals. Assay: immunoSEQ multiplex PCR; the TCRdb copy retains only in-frame clones and omits some. This sample has 2,500,000 or so clones; 85% to 95% occur once, and the top ten carry roughly 0.34%. Specimen: naive CD4+ T cells from PBMCs. Subset indicated: CD45RA+ positively selected. The receptors originated from a man aged 18 to 29 in good health. Some clones in this sample may be carry-over from other donors' samples.

The chain employs TRBV7-3 and TRBJ2-7; 8 bases align to TRBD1. Trimming took 5 bases from V and 5 from J; bases not matched to a gene: 14. The germline V gene has CDR1 SGHTA and CDR2 FQGTGA. The CDR3 has 16 amino acids. The CDR3 region has the DNA TGTGCCAGCAGCCAGAACTGGGGACAGGCCAAAGACGAGCAGTACTTC. Its translation: CASSQNWGQAKDEQYF.

The chain couples TRBV20-1 to TRBJ2-1, with D possibly TRBD1 on 5 matching bases. Per the germline V gene, CDR1 is DFQATT and CDR2 is SNEGSKA (reference sequence). CDR3 length equals 11 residues. Trimming took off 4 bases at V and 8 bases at J, with 9 bases between the two ends. Here the CDR3 DNA reads TGCAGTGCTAAGGGGATCGATGAGCAGTTCTTC. Amino acids: CSAKGIDEQFF.

V usage is TRBV28 and J usage is TRBJ2-7; possible D gene TRBD1, 6 bases. Trimming took off 10 bases at V and 3 bases at J, with 19 bases between the two ends. This CDR3 is built from 14 residues. The germline gives CDR1 MDHEN, CDR2 SYDVKM. The CDR3 here is CATAWTGTHYEQYF. CDR3 bases: TGTGCCACCGCATGGACTGGGACACACTACGAGCAGTACTTC.

The rearrangement uses TRBV5-1 and TRBJ2-4; 15 nucleotides align to TRBD2. This CDR3 has 18 amino acids. Unmatched junction bases numbered 7, after V lost 2 bases and J lost 4 bases. Germline values: CDR1 SGHRS, CDR2 YFSETQ. The CDR3 DNA is TGCGCCAGCAGCTTACCCGGACTAGCGGGAGGGCCTAAAAACATTCAGTACTTC. This sequence encodes CASSLPGLAGGPKNIQYF.

The chain uses TRBV4-1 and TRBJ1-4, with D uncertain. The CDR3 has 13 residues. V was trimmed by 4 bases and J by 8 bases, leaving 11 bases between them. Germline assignment: CDR1 MGHRA and CDR2 YSYEKL. The CDR3 DNA sequence: TGCGCCAGCAGCCTAATAGACCGCGAAAAACTGTTTTTT. Its translation: CASSLIDREKLFF.

The genes are TRBV9 and TRBJ2-1; D call uncertain. V lost 0 bases and J 8 bases, leaving 12 bases between the germline ends. The CDR3 has 14 residues. Per germline, CDR1 SGDLS and CDR2 YYNGEE. The chain's CDR3 is CASSVVVGGHEQFF. The CDR3 nucleotides are TGTGCCAGCAGCGTAGTTGTAGGCGGCCATGAGCAGTTCTTC.

This clone is a singleton in its sample. This chain links TRBV27 with TRBJ2-3; maybe TRBD1 (5 bases). Germline V gives CDR1 MNHEY, CDR2 SMNVEV (reference sequence). This CDR3 comprises 15 residues. V lost 5 bases and J lost 7, with 19 bases in between. The CDR3 region has the DNA TGTGCCAGCAGTGCTGCGCGCCCCCAGGGTTATACGCAGTATTTT. Translation gives CASSAARPQGYTQYF.

The V gene is TRBV2, the J gene TRBJ2-3; possibly TRBD1 or TRBD2 for D (5 bases each). This CDR3 contains 14 residues. Germline assignment: CDR1 SNHLY and CDR2 FYNNEI. The germline V and J ends were trimmed by 3 bases and 6 bases, with 13 bases remaining between them. The CDR3 reads CASSEGTRVDTQYF. In DNA form, the CDR3 reads TGTGCCAGCAGTGAGGGGACCAGAGTCGATACGCAGTATTTT.

This clone has a handful of counts. V and J are TRBV5-1 and TRBJ1-1; D is unclear. The CDR3 is made up of 11 amino acids. The V end lost 8 bases, the J end lost 3 bases, and 8 bases lay between the germline ends. Germline V gives CDR1 SGHRS, CDR2 YFSETQ. The CDR3 reads CASQEDTEAFF. DNA of the CDR3: TGCGCCAGTCAAGAAGACACTGAAGCTTTCTTT.

The rearrangement links TRBV28 to TRBJ1-4; D might be TRBD1 (5 bases). Germline-derived CDR1 and CDR2 are MDHEN and SYDVKM. This CDR3 spans 14 amino acids. V was pared by 10 bases and J by 13 bases, with 25 bases between. CDR3 nucleotide sequence: TGTGCCACCCTACTAGCAGACAGATCCCTCGGACTGTTTTTT. This gives the protein CATLLADRSLGLFF.

With respect to this clone: Additional DNA sequences in this sample encode the identical CDR3. This chain uses TRBV28 with TRBJ2-5; no reliable D call. Trimming took off 7 bases at V and 3 bases at J, with 6 bases between the two ends. The germline V gene has CDR1 MDHEN and CDR2 SYDVKM. The CDR3 covers 11 residues. The DNA of the CDR3 is TGTGCCAGCACTCTCGAAGAGACCCAGTACTTC. Its protein is CASTLEETQYF.

The V call is TRBV6-1, the J call TRBJ2-3, with TRBD2 matching 13 bases. Germline-derived CDR1 and CDR2 are MNHNS and SASEGT. J gave up 5 bases and V 3 bases, and 5 bases lay outside the gene matches. The CDR3 is 16 amino acids. The CDR3 region has the DNA TGTGCCAGCAGTGACGGACTAGCGGGAGCTGTAGATACGCAGTATTTT. It encodes CASSDGLAGAVDTQYF.

The chain joins TRBV5-1 to TRBJ2-1; D is tentatively TRBD1 or TRBD2 (6 bases each). Per the germline V gene, CDR1 is SGHRS and CDR2 is YFSETQ. The CDR3 contains 14 residues. Trimming took off 2 bases at V and 6 bases at J, with 12 bases between the two ends. This chain's CDR3 is CASSFGGPFNEQFF. CDR3 nucleotide sequence: TGCGCCAGCAGCTTCGGGGGCCCATTCAATGAGCAGTTCTTC.

The rearrangement uses TRBV10-3 and TRBJ1-5, with 7 bases aligning to TRBD1. V lost 4 bases and J lost 3; bases outside the gene matches: 3. CDR3 size: 14 residues. The germline V gene has CDR1 ENHRY and CDR2 SYGVKD. The CDR3 spells CAISGGQSNQPQHF. In nucleotides, the CDR3 is TGTGCCATCAGTGGGGGACAGTCCAATCAGCCCCAGCATTTT.

The chain joins TRBV28 to TRBJ2-7; D is undetermined. The CDR3 runs to 13 residues. The germline gives CDR1 MDHEN, CDR2 SYDVKM. V was shortened by 7 bases and J by 0 bases, with 10 bases between the two germline ends. The CDR3 loop is CASTTYSSYEQYF. CDR3 DNA sequence: TGTGCCAGCACAACCTACAGCTCCTACGAGCAGTACTTC.

The rearrangement joins TRBV27 to TRBJ2-2; 7 nucleotides line up with TRBD1. Trimming at V came to 2 bases and at J to 7 bases, leaving 4 bases not matched to a gene. Germline CDR1 MNHEY, CDR2 SMNVEV (reference sequence). This CDR3 spans 14 amino acids. The CDR3 nucleotides read TGTGCCAGCAGTTTAGAGGGGGCGGGCGGGGAGCTGTTTTTT. Its translation: CASSLEGAGGELFF.

Here the CDR3 reads CASRRTGDTNTEAFF. In DNA form, the CDR3 reads TGCGCCAGCAGGCGGACAGGCGATACGAACACTGAAGCTTTCTTT. The V and J genes are TRBV4-1 and TRBJ1-1; 7 bases match TRBD1. The V segment lost 6 bases and the J segment 1 base; nucleotides outside the gene matches: 8. In germline, CDR1 is MGHRA, CDR2 YSYEKL. CDR3 length equals 15 residues.

This rearrangement joins TRBV27 to TRBJ1-6, with D perhaps matching TRBD1 (5 bases). V was clipped by 7 bases and J by 9 bases, with 13 bases between them. Germline lookup yields CDR1 MNHEY and CDR2 SMNVEV (reference sequence). The CDR3 sequence is 13 residues long. This CDR3 is CASNPRGGSPLHF. The DNA for the CDR3 is TGTGCCAGCAACCCACGGGGGGGTTCACCCCTCCACTTT.

The chain's CDR3 is CASTLTSGRPYNEQFF. Here the CDR3 DNA reads TGTGCCAGCACCTTGACTAGCGGGAGACCCTACAATGAGCAGTTCTTC. The chain couples TRBV2 to TRBJ2-1; TRBD2 matches 12 bases. V was clipped by 7 bases and J by 2 bases; unmatched bases: 6. The CDR3 runs 16 residues. The germline V gene encodes CDR1 SNHLY and CDR2 FYNNEI.

The chain joins TRBV29-1 to TRBJ2-1, with no clear D. CDR1 is SQVTM, CDR2 ANQGSEA, per germline. This CDR3 region has 12 residues. The V end lost 3 bases, the J end lost 7 bases, and 10 bases lay between the germline ends. The CDR3 protein is CSVETWLNEQFF. The CDR3 DNA follows: TGCAGCGTTGAGACGTGGTTGAATGAGCAGTTCTTC.

On this clone itself: At one boundary the junction diverges from the germline segment, which might be a read error. The V call is TRBV18, the J call TRBJ2-7, with 8 bases identical to TRBD2. CDR1 and CDR2 from the germline V gene are KGHSH and LQKENI. CDR3 length: 16 amino acids. The CDR3 DNA follows: TGTGCCAGCTCGCCACTAGGGCGGGAGGAAGGATACGAGCAGTACTTC. Amino acids: CASSPLGREEGYEQYF.

The CDR3 is CSANQGTEAFF. CDR3 nucleotides: TGCAGTGCTAATCAGGGTACTGAAGCTTTCTTT. This rearrangement joins TRBV20-1 to TRBJ1-1, with D perhaps TRBD1 (5 bases). The CDR3 contains 11 residues. Trimming took off 4 bases at V and 5 bases at J, with 8 bases between the two ends. Germline CDR1 is DFQATT and CDR2 is SNEGSKA (reference sequence).